These 2 T cell receptor beta chains came from one sample sequenced in a study of shared clonotypes between healthy human individuals. CD45RO-negative cells were positively selected for CCR7, leaving out terminally differentiated effector memory CD45RA+ cells. Libraries were prepared by immunoSEQ multiplex PCR; TCRdb keeps only in-frame clonotypes and omits some of them. The sample shows over 2,000,000 clones, 93% of them seen only once. Sequenced sample: naive CD8+ T cells from PBMCs. The receptor set was obtained from a man between 18 and 35 years old in good health. Some clones in this sample may be carry-over from other donors' samples.

The chain has TRBV5-1 and TRBJ2-1; 10 positions agree with TRBD2. Unmatched junction bases numbered 5, after V lost 2 bases and J lost 9 bases. This CDR3 contains 14 residues. Per germline, CDR1 SGHRS and CDR2 YFSETQ. The DNA of the CDR3 is TGCGCCAGCAGCTTAGCGGGAGGGCCGGTTGAGCAGTTCTTC. Residues: CASSLAGGPVEQFF.

The rearrangement links TRBV7-9 to TRBJ1-2; D is unresolved. Trimming stripped 3 bases from V and 9 bases from J, with 17 bases between. The CDR3 contains 14 residues. The V gene's germline CDR1 is SEHNR and CDR2 FQNEAQ (reference sequence). The CDR3 sequence: CASSFQSHEYSYTF. The CDR3 DNA is TGTGCCAGCAGCTTTCAATCACATGAGTATAGCTACACCTTC.